These 8 T cell receptor beta chains came from one sample sequenced in a study of T cell responses to AZD1222 COVID-19 vaccine. This table comes from immunoSEQ multiplex PCR, and its TCRdb copy is limited to in-frame clones, with some not included. The table lists roughly 200,000 clones, roughly 92% of them singletons. Sequences were derived from peripheral blood, sampled on day 0 of AZD1222 vaccination. The source is an adult in good health.

This sequence joins TRBV14 and TRBJ1-2; D is uncertain. V gave up 0 bases and J gave up 4 bases, with 6 bases separating them. The germline CDR1 and CDR2 sequences are SGHDN and FVKESK. This CDR3 has 13 amino acids. CDR3 in amino acids: CASSQDWVYGYTF. Here the CDR3 DNA reads TGTGCCAGCAGCCAAGATTGGGTCTATGGCTACACCTTC.

V is TRBV7-6 and J is TRBJ2-1, with 9 positions matching TRBD1. V trimming: 0 bases; J trimming: 11 bases; junction bases outside the gene matches: 5. The germline V gene encodes CDR1 SGHVS and CDR2 FNYEAQ. The CDR3 has 14 amino acids. The CDR3 region is CASSLALGQGKQFF. For the CDR3, the DNA is TGTGCCAGCAGCTTAGCCCTCGGACAGGGGAAGCAGTTCTTC.

This chain connects TRBV5-1 to TRBJ2-6; D possibly corresponds to TRBD1 (5 bases). Germline V lookup: CDR1 SGHRS, CDR2 YFSETQ. The CDR3 is 17 residues long. V was trimmed by 2 bases and J by 2 bases, leaving 14 bases between them. CDR3 nucleotide sequence: TGCGCCAGCAGCTTACTACCCAGGGCGGCTGGGGCCAACGTCCTGACTTTC. Amino acid sequence: CASSLLPRAAGANVLTF.

The V and J genes are TRBV9 and TRBJ2-1, with TRBD2 matching 7 bases. Germline lookup yields CDR1 SGDLS and CDR2 YYNGEE. V lost 3 bases to trimming and J lost 1 base; unmatched junction nucleotides: 7. The CDR3 spans 16 residues. CDR3 DNA: TGTGCCAGCAGCGAGGGCGGGGGTCGATCCTACAATGAGCAGTTCTTC. It is translated as CASSEGGGRSYNEQFF.

This sequence joins TRBV7-8 and TRBJ1-2; the match to TRBD1 covers 9 bases. The CDR3 runs to 16 residues. The germline V gene encodes CDR1 SGHVS and CDR2 FQNEAQ. Trimming took 5 bases from V and 8 from J; bases not matched to a gene: 15. CDR3 DNA: TGTGCCAGCAGCCCCGGGGTAGGACAGGGGACAGGGGGCTACACCTTC. This encodes CASSPGVGQGTGGYTF.

The chain has TRBV12-3 or TRBV12-4 and TRBJ2-7; 8 positions match TRBD2. The CDR3 has 13 residues. The V gene end was trimmed by 5 bases and the J gene end by 7 bases; junction bases not matched to a gene: 7. CDR3 amino acids: CASSPGGAREQYF. The CDR3 nucleotides read TGTGCCAGCAGTCCCGGGGGGGCTCGGGAGCAGTACTTC.

This chain uses TRBV28 with TRBJ2-3; D remains ambiguous. Germline V gene data show CDR1 as MDHEN and CDR2 as SYDVKM. The CDR3 covers 13 residues. Trimming cost V 1 base and J 4 bases, with 6 bases left between them. The CDR3 DNA reads TGTGCCAGCAGTTTATTAGCCGCAGATACGCAGTATTTT. It yields the protein CASSLLAADTQYF. Together with reference TRBV28 and TRBJ2-3, the CDR3 gives the full variable domain: DVKVTQSSRYLVKRTGEKVFLECVQDMDHENMFWYRQDPGLGLRLIYFSYDVKMKEKGDIPEGYSVSREKKERFSLILESASTNQTSMYLCASSLLAADTQYFGPGTRLTVL.

The chain employs TRBV6-6 and TRBJ1-5; D not certain. Trimming removed 6 bases at V and 5 bases at J, with 11 bases between. In germline, CDR1 is MNHNY, CDR2 SVGAGI (reference sequence). The CDR3 runs to 13 residues. This chain's CDR3 is CASRYISDQPQHF. In DNA, the CDR3 is TGTGCCAGCAGGTATATCAGTGATCAGCCCCAGCATTTT.